This entry describes one TCR beta chain. The sample is drawn from a study of CD8 T cells in ankylosing spondylitis. Deletions cut 4 bases from V and 6 bases from J, with 22 bases between. CDR3 length: 17 amino acids. Germline loops: CDR1 SGHAT, CDR2 FQNNGV. From the 5' RACE reads, TCRdb called clonotypes with MiXCR, one entry per CDR3 protein. The sample carries approximately 130,000 distinct CDR3 sequences, 11% recorded once. The receptor was isolated from a female donor with ankylosing spondylitis or in good health (not recorded which). The V and J genes are TRBV11-2 and TRBJ2-1; a possible D gene is TRBD2 (5 bases). What was sequenced was blood, either unsorted or a sorted T cell fraction (not recorded which). The DNA of the CDR3 is TGTGCCAGCAGCTCAACCGTGGGGAGTTTTCTACGCAATGAGCAGTTCTTC. As protein: CASSSTVGSFLRNEQFF.